A selection of T cell receptor beta chains follows, all from one sample in a study of cytomegalovirus exposure and HLA in healthy donors. TCRdb's copy holds only in-frame clones and misses some; the assay was immunoSEQ multiplex PCR. The sample holds roughly 170,000 clones, roughly 84% seen once. Sequencing was done on a sample of PBMCs. All receptors derive from a man aged 25-45 years in good health and CMV-seronegative. The CDR3 runs from the conserved cysteine through the conserved F or W.

v_gene | CDR3aa
TRBV11-3 | CASSPTGFNQETQYF
TRBV5-1 | CASRQVQGSGANVLTF
TRBV28 | CASSRLGAPSSYNSPLHF
TRBV5-4 | CASSLGTSGGTQYF
TRBV18 | CASSPPTSGEDTQYF
TRBV18 | CASSPHELAGLEQYF
TRBV30 | CAWSATGNEQFF
TRBV5-1 | CASSLQGLGETQYF
TRBV30 | CAWATSGRAPGELFF
TRBV28 | CASIGGSATEAFF
TRBV7-3 | CASSSVAGANTGELFF
TRBV27 | CASSFSYNQPQHF
TRBV10-3 | CAISVDRSGGGYTF
TRBV9 | CASSVGGSGEFYNEQFF
TRBV7-8 | CASSQYGGAVSYNEQFF
TRBV4-3 | CASSQGAITLDEKLFF
TRBV30 | CAWAVSRTSGGGYSKETQYF
TRBV7-9 | CASSFRTGSTDTQYF
TRBV5-1 | CASSRTTGGVGYEQFF
TRBV7-9 | CASSSETGNTEAFF
TRBV29-1 | CSVGDRNQPQHF
TRBV2 | CASSGFGGVAYEQYF
TRBV11-2 | CASSKGVFDTEAFF
TRBV4-2 | CASSQVGGQGYEQYF
TRBV7-8 | CASSLELAQRFTDTQYF
TRBV6-1 | CASSEAPTGHQETQYF
TRBV9 | CASSVGQGKETQYF
TRBV11-3 | CASSPGHEAFF
TRBV4-1 | CASSPRDRVYEQYF
TRBV9 | CASSPWEPGELFF
TRBV19 | CASKYRTVQGGGYTF
TRBV29-1 | CSVEWLAGAPNQETQYF